This is a list of T cell receptor beta chains from one sample in a study of identical twins. TCRdb called the 5' RACE reads again in MiXCR, with one record for every CDR3 protein. This sample has fewer than 250,000 distinct CDR3 sequences, with about 7.5% found just once. The same data also went into a second study, on yellow fever vaccine responses in identical twins.

Specimen: memory (CD45RO+) T cells sorted from blood. These receptors were obtained from a woman younger than 30 in good health. CDR3s include the opening cysteine and the closing phenylalanine or tryptophan. D genes are given only for firm matches. Size is stated for part of the rows, as once, few or many counts, or as a class when the clone is expanded.

V	size	J	D	CDR3	DNA
TRBV20-1	few	TRBJ1-2	.	CSARDRVGHGYTF	TGCAGTGCTAGAGACAGGGTCGGGCACGGCTACACCTTC
TRBV28	.	TRBJ2-2	.	CASRRRQDPGELFF	TGTGCCAGCAGACGACGACAGGACCCCGGGGAGCTGTTTTTT
TRBV7-9	.	TRBJ2-7	.	CASSGGQSWGYEQYF	TGTGCCAGCAGCGGAGGACAATCCTGGGGCTACGAGCAGTACTTC
TRBV10-3	many	TRBJ2-3	.	CAIRDGNTQYF	TGTGCCATCAGGGACGGGAATACGCAGTATTTT
TRBV7-9	few	TRBJ1-2	TRBD1	CASSSSDRDRGYTF	TGTGCCAGCAGCTCCTCAGACAGGGATCGCGGCTACACCTTC
TRBV7-9	many	TRBJ2-1	TRBD2	CASTNRGENEQFF	TGTGCCAGCACCAACCGGGGGGAGAATGAGCAGTTCTTC
TRBV6-2/TRBV6-3	once	TRBJ2-1	.	CASNIVGGNEQFF	TGTGCCAGCAATATCGTCGGAGGCAATGAGCAGTTCTTC
TRBV5-1	.	TRBJ2-6	TRBD1	CASTRGPGGANVLTF	TGCGCCAGCACCAGGGGGCCGGGGGGGGCCAACGTCCTGACTTTC
TRBV29-1	many	TRBJ1-1	.	CSVDRGLGAFF	TGCAGCGTTGATCGGGGACTTGGGGCTTTCTTT
TRBV20-1	many	TRBJ2-3	TRBD2	CSATGLAGTTDTQYF	TGCAGTGCGACAGGACTAGCGGGTACCACAGATACGCAGTATTTT
TRBV14	.	TRBJ2-4	.	CASSQARGLAKNIQYF	TGTGCCAGCAGCCAAGCACGTGGGTTGGCCAAAAACATTCAGTACTTC
TRBV20-1	many	TRBJ2-5	.	CSARSPGEGKTQYF	TGCAGTGCTAGATCCCCGGGGGAAGGAAAGACCCAGTACTTC
TRBV11-2	few	TRBJ2-7	.	CASSPRPGSPHEQYF	TGTGCCAGCAGCCCCCGCCCCGGGAGTCCCCACGAGCAGTACTTC
TRBV3-1	.	TRBJ2-7	.	CASSQRRGEQYF	TGTGCCAGCAGCCAAAGACGAGGCGAGCAGTACTTC
TRBV5-1	.	TRBJ2-4	.	CASSEDWDDIQYF	TGCGCCAGCTCTGAGGACTGGGATGACATTCAGTACTTC
TRBV6-2/TRBV6-3	few	TRBJ2-1	TRBD1	CASSNAGTGTNEQFF	TGTGCCAGCAGCAACGCCGGGACAGGGACGAATGAGCAGTTCTTC
TRBV3-1	.	TRBJ2-1	.	CASSQDLRGEQFF	TGTGCCAGCAGCCAAGACTTGAGGGGTGAGCAGTTCTTC
TRBV20-1	few	TRBJ2-3	.	CSARDLTDTQYF	TGCAGTGCTAGAGACCTCACAGATACGCAGTATTTT
TRBV3-1	few	TRBJ2-2	TRBD2	CASSRRLAGGSNTGELFF	TGTGCCAGCAGCCGAAGACTAGCGGGGGGTTCGAACACCGGGGAGCTGTTTTTT
TRBV7-6	many	TRBJ1-1	TRBD1	CASSPQPGGLNTEAFF	TGTGCCAGCAGCCCCCAGCCAGGGGGGCTGAACACTGAAGCTTTCTTT
TRBV7-2	few	TRBJ2-3	.	CASRKGRTDTQYF	TGTGCCAGCAGAAAAGGCCGCACAGATACGCAGTATTTT
TRBV12-5	few	TRBJ1-6	.	CASGLVPRSVGRSPLHF	TGTGCTAGTGGTTTGGTACCCCGATCGGTTGGGAGGTCACCCCTCCACTTT
TRBV18	few	TRBJ2-3	TRBD2	CASFPSGVTDTQYF	TGTGCCAGCTTTCCTAGCGGGGTGACAGATACGCAGTATTTT
TRBV20-1	many	TRBJ2-5	.	CSAPAVRVTGETQYF	TGCAGTGCTCCTGCGGTTCGGGTAACTGGCGAGACCCAGTACTTC
TRBV29-1	many	TRBJ2-5	TRBD1	CSVEVSGQQETQYF	TGCAGCGTTGAAGTATCGGGACAGCAAGAGACCCAGTACTTC
TRBV5-6	few	TRBJ2-7	.	CASSLATREPISYEQYF	TGTGCCAGCAGCTTGGCGACTAGGGAGCCTATCTCCTACGAGCAGTACTTC
TRBV20-1	many	TRBJ2-7	.	CSVPKQLVGSYEQYF	TGCAGTGTTCCCAAACAGTTGGTCGGCTCCTACGAGCAGTACTTC
TRBV29-1	many	TRBJ2-5	.	CSVDGPRQETQYF	TGCAGCGTTGATGGTCCCAGGCAAGAGACCCAGTACTTC
TRBV27	few	TRBJ2-3	.	CASSTNTDTQYF	TGTGCCAGCAGTACAAACACAGATACGCAGTATTTT
TRBV11-2	many	TRBJ2-7	.	CASSFRTDAFSGEQYF	TGTGCCAGCAGCTTCAGGACAGATGCGTTCTCAGGCGAGCAGTACTTC
TRBV20-1	few	TRBJ2-3	TRBD1	CSASDRVGDTQYF	TGCAGTGCCTCGGACAGGGTGGGGGATACGCAGTATTTT
TRBV2	few	TRBJ1-6	.	CASSDDSDNSPLHF	TGTGCCAGCAGTGACGACAGTGATAATTCACCCCTCCACTTT
TRBV10-3	.	TRBJ1-1	.	CAISRGQKNTEAFF	TGTGCCATCAGTAGAGGACAGAAGAACACTGAAGCTTTCTTT
TRBV27	many	TRBJ2-7	.	CASRAGSHEQYF	TGTGCCAGCAGGGCGGGGAGCCACGAGCAGTACTTC
TRBV12-5	.	TRBJ2-2	.	CASGLVVSRETNTGELFF	TGTGCTAGTGGTTTGGTAGTGTCGAGGGAGACGAACACCGGGGAGCTGTTTTTT
TRBV7-8	many	TRBJ2-1	.	CASSLPDNSNEQFF	TGTGCCAGCAGCTTGCCTGACAATTCCAATGAGCAGTTCTTC
TRBV28	many	TRBJ2-7	.	CASGGGATYEQYF	TGTGCCAGCGGGGGCGGGGCAACATACGAGCAGTACTTC
TRBV7-2	few	TRBJ1-1	TRBD1	CATQTGINTEAFF	TGTGCCACCCAGACAGGGATTAACACTGAAGCTTTCTTT
TRBV6-1	.	TRBJ2-1	TRBD2	CASRLKVGLGYNEQFF	TGTGCCAGCAGGTTGAAGGTGGGACTAGGGTACAATGAGCAGTTCTTC
TRBV5-8	.	TRBJ2-3	.	CASSPALRDTQYF	TGTGCCAGCAGCCCTGCTCTGCGGGATACGCAGTATTTT
TRBV5-1	many	TRBJ2-5	.	CASSLGPSRGQETQYF	TGCGCCAGCAGCTTGGGACCCTCGCGGGGCCAAGAGACCCAGTACTTC
TRBV5-5	.	TRBJ2-5	.	CASSLGDRQQETQYF	TGTGCCAGCAGCTTGGGCGACAGACAACAAGAGACCCAGTACTTC
TRBV3-1	.	TRBJ1-1	TRBD1	CASSTDRVIRTEAFF	TGTGCCAGCAGCACGGACAGGGTGATAAGGACTGAAGCTTTCTTT
TRBV20-1	.	TRBJ2-7	.	CSARDDGSSYEQYF	TGCAGTGCTAGAGATGATGGTAGCAGTTACGAGCAGTACTTC
TRBV10-3	many	TRBJ1-4	TRBD1	CAISESGQGEEKLFF	TGTGCCATCAGTGAGTCCGGACAGGGGGAAGAAAAACTGTTTTTT
TRBV29-1	many	TRBJ2-3	.	CSAVKQGKRNTDTQYF	TGCAGCGCCGTTAAGCAGGGCAAGCGCAACACAGATACGCAGTATTTT
TRBV12-3/TRBV12-4	.	TRBJ2-1	.	CASSPPRAWDEQFF	TGTGCCAGCAGTCCCCCGAGGGCCTGGGATGAGCAGTTCTTC
TRBV12-3/TRBV12-4	many	TRBJ2-1	.	CASSLGQNYNEQFF	TGTGCCAGCAGTTTAGGGCAGAACTACAATGAGCAGTTCTTC
TRBV20-1	.	TRBJ2-7	.	CSARDYRYPYEQYF	TGCAGTGCTAGAGATTACCGCTACCCCTACGAGCAGTACTTC
TRBV20-1	many	TRBJ2-1	TRBD2	CSARSGLADSYNEQFF	TGCAGTGCTAGGAGCGGGCTAGCGGACTCCTACAATGAGCAGTTCTTC
TRBV7-2	many	TRBJ2-3	TRBD1	CASSLGLQGTDTQYF	TGTGCCAGCAGCTTAGGATTACAGGGGACAGATACGCAGTATTTT
TRBV7-6	.	TRBJ2-6	.	CASSLGASGANVLTF	TGTGCCAGCAGCTTAGGCGCCTCTGGGGCCAACGTCCTGACTTTC
TRBV24-1	many	TRBJ1-5	.	CATSAAKGNQPQHF	TGTGCCACCAGCGCGGCAAAGGGCAATCAGCCCCAGCATTTT
TRBV6-5	many	TRBJ2-7	.	CASSSFPGPQYF	TGTGCCAGCAGTTCTTTCCCGGGACCTCAGTACTTC
TRBV11-2	.	TRBJ2-3	.	CASSLGGESTDTQYF	TGTGCCAGCAGCTTAGGGGGGGAGAGCACAGATACGCAGTATTTT